This entry lists 3 T cell receptor beta chains sequenced from one sample in a study of T cells after yellow fever vaccination. TCRdb processed the 5' RACE reads anew with MiXCR; each CDR3 protein has one entry. This sample has some 390,000 distinct CDR3 sequences, with about 6.2% found just once. The input for sequencing was PBMCs, taken 5 days after the yellow fever booster vaccination. These receptors were collected from a man under 40 who received the YFV17D yellow fever vaccine.

This clonotype was observed at least ten times. The genes are TRBV3-1 and TRBJ1-2; 8 bases are a match to TRBD1. The V gene end was trimmed by 4 bases and the J gene end by 3 bases; junction bases not matched to a gene: 4. From germline, CDR1 is LGHDT and CDR2 YNNKEL (reference sequence). The CDR3 covers 14 residues. The CDR3 sequence: CASSLGQAHYGYTF. As DNA, the CDR3 is TGTGCCAGCAGCCTGGGACAGGCCCACTATGGCTACACCTTC.

This rearrangement joins TRBV20-1 to TRBJ1-2; D remains ambiguous. From germline, CDR1 is DFQATT and CDR2 SNEGSKA (reference sequence). CDR3 length: 11 residues. V was trimmed by 3 bases and J by 8 bases, leaving 10 bases between them. CDR3 sequence: CSARTLQGYTF. The CDR3 DNA follows: TGCAGTGCTAGGACACTTCAAGGCTACACCTTC.

The rearrangement uses TRBV28 and TRBJ2-3; D is possibly TRBD2 (6 bases). This CDR3 is 15 amino acids long. Trimming took 8 bases from V and 6 from J, leaving 21 bases between them. Germline CDR1 is MDHEN and CDR2 is SYDVKM. The CDR3 loop is CASSRPSVQSDTQYF. The CDR3 DNA follows: TGTGCCAGCTCTAGACCTAGCGTACAGAGTGATACGCAGTATTTT.